This TCR beta chain was obtained from a study of control samples from healthy donors and cancer patients. Produced via immunoSEQ multiplex PCR; TCRdb's table is partial and in-frame only. The table records 120,000 or so clones, around 94% of them present only once. V was clipped by 6 bases and J by 3 bases, with 12 bases between them. CDR1 is SNHLY, CDR2 FYNNEI, per germline. The CDR3 totals 14 residues. Sequencing was carried out using PBMCs. This chain links TRBV2 with TRBJ1-5; possible D gene TRBD1, 5 bases. The origin of this receptor is a man older than 75 with head and neck cancer. The CDR3 region is CASSDQGTNQPQHF. The CDR3 DNA follows: TGTGCCAGCAGCGACCAGGGCACCAATCAGCCCCAGCATTTT.